The 32 T cell receptor beta chains given below trace back to one sample, sequenced in a study of blood T cell repertoires in COVID-19. TCRdb's copy holds only in-frame clones and misses some; the assay was immunoSEQ multiplex PCR. Altogether 210,000 or so clones are present, roughly 90% being singletons, with the ten largest covering 1.9%. Material: peripheral blood. These TCRs come from a man aged 40-49 years with active or convalescent COVID-19.

This clone was detected only once. The rearrangement joins TRBV11-2 to TRBJ2-2; tentative D call: TRBD1 (6 bases). V was cut by 5 bases and J by 15 bases, with 19 bases left in between. In germline, CDR1 is SGHAT, CDR2 FQNNGV. This CDR3 region has 13 residues. In DNA, the CDR3 is TGTGCCAGCAGCCTTCAGCGAGAGGGGGTCTTGTTTTTT. It specifies CASSLQREGVLFF.

The chain uses TRBV4-1 and TRBJ2-7, with 8 bases aligning to TRBD1. CDR1 and CDR2 from the germline V gene are MGHRA and YSYEKL. The CDR3 spans 16 residues. J lost 5 bases, V lost 4 bases, and 13 bases had no gene match. DNA for the CDR3: TGCGCCAGCAGCCCGCCGTCGGGGCAGGGGGCCGACGAGCAGTACTTC. Translating gives CASSPPSGQGADEQYF.

The chain uses TRBV6-1 and TRBJ1-1; D is undetermined. The CDR3 has 15 residues. Germline loops: CDR1 MNHNS, CDR2 SASEGT. Trimming removed 3 bases at V and 5 bases at J, with 16 bases between. The CDR3 sequence is CASSDLAEMRTEAFF. CDR3 nucleotides: TGTGCCAGCAGTGATCTTGCGGAGATGCGTACTGAAGCTTTCTTT.

This chain links TRBV7-3 with TRBJ2-1, with D tentatively TRBD1 (5 bases). This CDR3 contains 14 residues. Germline loops: CDR1 SGHTA, CDR2 FQGTGA. Trimming left V 2 bases short and J 3 bases short, with 8 bases between. This CDR3 is CASSLGTGYNEQFF. The CDR3 DNA sequence: TGTGCCAGCAGCTTAGGTACAGGCTACAATGAGCAGTTCTTC.

CDR3 amino acids: CATSRDLASGSLGDTQYF. DNA of the CDR3: TGTGCCACCAGCAGAGATCTGGCCAGCGGGAGTCTTGGAGATACGCAGTATTTT. The V gene is TRBV15, the J gene TRBJ2-3; 8 nucleotides align to TRBD2. The CDR3 spans 18 residues. Trimming took 0 bases from V and 5 from J; bases not matched to a gene: 13. Germline V gene data show CDR1 as LNHNV and CDR2 as YYDKDF (reference sequence).

Details on this clone: Other DNA sequences in this sample translate to the same CDR3. The chain couples TRBV24-1 to TRBJ1-1, with D possibly matching TRBD1 (5 bases). V was trimmed by 5 bases and J by 1 base, leaving 7 bases between them. In germline, CDR1 is KGHDR, CDR2 SFDVKD. CDR3 length: 13 residues. The CDR3 loop reads CATSAGGNTEAFF. CDR3 bases: TGTGCCACCAGTGCCGGGGGGAACACTGAAGCTTTCTTT.

The chain combines TRBV5-1 with TRBJ1-1; D remains unclear. Germline loops: CDR1 SGHRS, CDR2 YFSETQ. Trimming pared 1 base from V and 5 bases from J, leaving 9 bases between. The CDR3 totals 13 residues. CDR3 nucleotide sequence: TGCGCCAGCAGCTTGACAGAGTTGACTGAAGCTTTCTTT. Residues: CASSLTELTEAFF.

The V call is TRBV30, the J call TRBJ2-3; 10 bases fit TRBD2. Germline CDR1 and CDR2: GTSNPN and SVGIG (reference sequence). V lost 1 base, J lost 6 bases, and 16 bases stayed unmatched. The CDR3 covers 18 residues. CDR3 protein: CAWSGGLFASGGSDTQYF. The CDR3 DNA sequence: TGTGCCTGGAGTGGGGGACTTTTCGCTAGCGGGGGAAGCGATACGCAGTATTTT.

This clone was recorded only once. As DNA, the CDR3 is TGCGCCAGCAGCTGGGGGACAGAGAATGAAAAACTGTTTTTT. Translation: CASSWGTENEKLFF. The chain has TRBV5-1 and TRBJ1-4; 7 nucleotides align to TRBD1. The V segment lost 3 bases and the J segment 5 bases; nucleotides outside the gene matches: 4. The CDR3 is made up of 14 amino acids. Germline CDR1 and CDR2: SGHRS and YFSETQ.

In its sample, this clone was seen a few times. This rearrangement joins TRBV5-4 to TRBJ2-7, with 8 bases that match TRBD1. The junction had 8 bases not matched to a gene; V was cut back by 4 bases and J by 5 bases. Germline CDR1 and CDR2: SGHNT and YYREEE (reference sequence). The CDR3 sequence is 14 residues long. The CDR3 bases are TGTGCCAGCAGCCATTGGACAGGGACCCACGAGCAGTACTTC. This gives the protein CASSHWTGTHEQYF.

This clone was detected a few times. This rearrangement joins TRBV19 to TRBJ1-5; 7 bases agree with TRBD1. V was clipped by 3 bases and J by 14 bases; unmatched bases: 10. The CDR3 runs to 13 residues. Germline loops: CDR1 LNHDA, CDR2 SQIVND (reference sequence). The CDR3 DNA is TGTGCCAGTAGTATCCCCTTCGGACAGGATGAGCATTTT. Translation: CASSIPFGQDEHF.

CDR3 amino acids: CAGRDSLNTEAFF. As DNA, the CDR3 is TGTGCCGGCCGGGACAGCCTTAACACTGAAGCTTTCTTT. This rearrangement joins TRBV2 to TRBJ1-1, with 7 positions matching TRBD1. The V gene end was trimmed by 11 bases and the J gene end by 2 bases; junction bases not matched to a gene: 8. This CDR3 spans 13 amino acids. Germline V gene data show CDR1 as SNHLY and CDR2 as FYNNEI. Full variable domain (missing parts from reference TRBV2 and TRBJ1-1): EPEVTQTPSHQVTQMGQEVILRCVPISNHLYFYWYRQILGQKVEFLVSFYNNEISEKSEIFDDQFSVERPDGSNFTLKIRSTKLEDSAMYFCAGRDSLNTEAFFGQGTRLTVV.

The genes are TRBV5-6 and TRBJ2-1, with 7 bases fitting TRBD2. The ends lost 4 bases at V and 2 bases at J; junction bases unmatched: 6. The CDR3 sequence is 15 residues long. CDR1 and CDR2 from the germline V gene are SGHDT and YYEEEE. The CDR3 reads CASSRGGGPYNEQFF. CDR3 nucleotide sequence: TGTGCCAGCAGCCGGGGCGGGGGTCCCTACAATGAGCAGTTCTTC.

This clone was observed a single time. This sequence joins TRBV18 and TRBJ2-1; 9 bases fit TRBD2. There are 15 residues in the CDR3. The germline gives CDR1 KGHSH, CDR2 LQKENI. With V trimmed by 4 bases and J by 4 bases, 5 bases remained unmatched. This CDR3 is CASSQAGGLYNEQFF. CDR3 nucleotides: TGTGCCAGCTCACAGGCGGGAGGGTTGTACAATGAGCAGTTCTTC.

The chain has TRBV5-1 and TRBJ1-3; tentative D call: TRBD1 (6 bases). Germline loops: CDR1 SGHRS, CDR2 YFSETQ. V was trimmed by 0 bases and J by 2 bases, leaving 12 bases between them. This CDR3 has 16 amino acids. As DNA, the CDR3 is TGCGCCAGCAGCTTGGGGCTTCGGGACACTGGAAACACCATATATTTT. Protein sequence: CASSLGLRDTGNTIYF.

As for this clone: This CDR3 is also generated by other DNA sequences in the sample. The chain uses TRBV19 and TRBJ1-1; TRBD1 might be the D (5 bases). The germline gives CDR1 LNHDA, CDR2 SQIVND (reference sequence). This CDR3 region has 13 residues. Trimming took off 0 bases at V and 7 bases at J, with 9 bases between the two ends. The chain's CDR3 is CASSIDRGIEAFF. CDR3 coding DNA: TGTGCCAGTAGTATAGATCGGGGGATTGAAGCTTTCTTT.

The chain carries TRBV9 and TRBJ1-5, with D unclear. The germline V and J ends were trimmed by 1 base and 3 bases, with 11 bases remaining between them. This CDR3 spans 15 amino acids. Germline CDR1 is SGDLS and CDR2 is YYNGEE. CDR3 nucleotides: TGTGCCAGCAGCGTATCCGGCAGGCCCAATCAGCCCCAGCATTTT. This translates into CASSVSGRPNQPQHF.

This clone was detected a few times. V and J are TRBV4-1 and TRBJ1-2, with TRBD1 identical over 10 bases. This CDR3 comprises 18 residues. Germline V lookup: CDR1 MGHRA, CDR2 YSYEKL. The junction had 13 bases not matched to a gene; V was cut back by 4 bases and J by 2 bases. The CDR3 sequence is CASSPGVGQGINNYGYTF. The CDR3 region has the DNA TGCGCCAGCAGCCCCGGTGTGGGACAGGGGATCAACAACTATGGCTACACCTTC.

CDR3 loop: CASSLPPLAGLNEQFF. As DNA, the CDR3 is TGTGCCAGCAGCTTACCCCCCCTAGCGGGACTCAATGAGCAGTTCTTC. This chain connects TRBV7-9 to TRBJ2-1, with TRBD2 matching 9 bases. Germline CDR1 and CDR2: SEHNR and FQNEAQ (reference sequence). Trimming cost V 2 bases and J 6 bases; bases outside gene matches: 8. The CDR3 is made up of 16 amino acids.

The rearrangement uses TRBV27 and TRBJ2-3, with D possibly TRBD1 on 6 matching bases. CDR3 length: 20 amino acids. From germline, CDR1 is MNHEY and CDR2 SMNVEV (reference sequence). V gave up 4 bases and J gave up 0 bases, with 26 bases separating them. CDR3 residues: CASSSRRVGSGDGSTDTQYF. In nucleotides, the CDR3 is TGTGCCAGCAGTTCCCGACGGGTGGGATCAGGGGACGGTAGCACAGATACGCAGTATTTT.

The CDR3, as DNA: TGTGCCAGCAGTTACGGCGGATACAACAATGAGCAGTTCTTC. It is translated as CASSYGGYNNEQFF. The V and J genes are TRBV6-5 and TRBJ2-1; no reliable D call. This CDR3 comprises 14 residues. Trimming left V 2 bases short and J 5 bases short, with 10 bases between. Germline CDR1 MNHEY, CDR2 SVGAGI.

The chain carries TRBV6-6 and TRBJ1-6; D is uncertain. The CDR3 spans 15 residues. The germline gives CDR1 MNHNY, CDR2 SVGAGI (reference sequence). The ends were cut back, 7 bases at V and 6 bases at J, with 16 bases in the middle. Here the CDR3 DNA reads TGTGCCAGCATCCAACCCCGGGAGCCTAATTCACCCCTCCACTTT. Translating it yields CASIQPREPNSPLHF.

The gene calls are TRBV27 and TRBJ1-2; D is unclear. Per the germline V gene, CDR1 is MNHEY and CDR2 is SMNVEV (reference sequence). The CDR3 has 16 amino acids. V gave up 3 bases and J gave up 2 bases, with 16 bases separating them. The CDR3 loop is CASSFMGVEGNYGYTF. The CDR3 nucleotides are TGTGCCAGCAGTTTTATGGGTGTGGAGGGCAACTATGGCTACACCTTC.

The chain is built from TRBV29-1 and TRBJ2-6, with D perhaps TRBD2 (5 bases). V lost 6 bases, J lost 4 bases, and 25 bases lay in between. In germline, CDR1 is SQVTM, CDR2 ANQGSEA. The CDR3 length is 18 residues. CDR3 nucleotides: TGCAGCGTCTTAACGAGGGCTTCTCTTAACTCCGGGGCCAACGTCCTGACTTTC. Encoded protein: CSVLTRASLNSGANVLTF.

This chain links TRBV27 with TRBJ2-5; TRBD2 matches at 12 bases. This CDR3 is 13 amino acids long. Unmatched junction bases numbered 4, after V lost 5 bases and J lost 9 bases. Germline V gene lookup returns CDR1 MNHEY and CDR2 SMNVEV (reference sequence). This CDR3 reads CASSGTSGHSQYF. DNA of the CDR3: TGTGCCAGCAGTGGGACTAGCGGGCATTCCCAGTACTTC.

The sample holds one count of this clone. The chain combines TRBV18 with TRBJ1-2; a weak D match, TRBD1 (5 bases). Germline V gives CDR1 KGHSH, CDR2 LQKENI. The germline V and J ends were trimmed by 2 bases and 4 bases, with 8 bases remaining between them. The CDR3 runs 13 residues. The CDR3 reads CASSPEDSYGYTF. Here the CDR3 DNA reads TGTGCCAGCTCACCAGAAGACAGCTATGGCTACACCTTC.

The CDR3: CAWSVSGGGRGNTIYF. The CDR3 DNA is TGTGCCTGGAGTGTGTCGGGGGGCGGTCGTGGAAACACCATATATTTT. V is TRBV30 and J is TRBJ1-3; the D gene is possibly TRBD1 (6 bases). The CDR3 runs to 16 residues. The germline V gene encodes CDR1 GTSNPN and CDR2 SVGIG (reference sequence). Trimming pared 0 bases from V and 3 bases from J, leaving 15 bases between.

This chain connects TRBV4-1 to TRBJ1-2, with a tentative D call TRBD1 (5 bases). Germline V gene lookup returns CDR1 MGHRA and CDR2 YSYEKL. This CDR3 is 15 amino acids long. V gave up 1 base and J gave up 7 bases, with 16 bases separating them. CDR3 DNA: TGCGCCAGCAGCCAAGGGGACTTATTGGGAAGTGGCTACACCTTC. Translated: CASSQGDLLGSGYTF.

This clone was observed a handful of times. V usage is TRBV7-3 and J usage is TRBJ1-1, with D possibly matching TRBD1 (5 bases). Trimming stripped 1 base from V and 1 base from J, with 13 bases between. From germline, CDR1 is SGHTA and CDR2 FQGTGA. The CDR3 length is 16 residues. The CDR3 sequence: CASSLIRRDQNTEAFF. The CDR3 coding sequence is TGTGCCAGCAGCTTAATTAGGCGGGACCAGAACACTGAAGCTTTCTTT.

The V gene is TRBV5-5, the J gene TRBJ1-1; a weak D match, TRBD1 (5 bases). The CDR3 has 14 residues. The V end lost 6 bases, the J end lost 1 base, and 13 bases lay between the germline ends. Germline lookup yields CDR1 SGHKS and CDR2 YYEKEE (reference sequence). The CDR3 is CASTPRDRNTEAFF. For the CDR3, the DNA is TGTGCCAGCACCCCCCGAGACAGGAACACTGAAGCTTTCTTT.

The chain recombines TRBV24-1 with TRBJ2-1; the D gene is possibly TRBD2 (5 bases). Germline V CDR1 and CDR2: KGHDR, SFDVKD. Trimming cost V 11 bases and J 9 bases, with 16 bases left between them. CDR3 length: 12 amino acids. The CDR3 loop reads CAKTPARGEQFF. In DNA, the CDR3 is TGTGCCAAGACCCCGGCCCGGGGTGAGCAGTTCTTC.

The chain employs TRBV27 and TRBJ2-7; no firm D call. Germline CDR1 reads MNHEY; CDR2 reads SMNVEV (reference sequence). This CDR3 comprises 13 residues. Trimming pared 2 bases from V and 2 bases from J, leaving 7 bases between. The CDR3 region has the DNA TGTGCCAGCAGTTTAGAGTCGACCTACGAGCAGTACTTC. It codes for CASSLESTYEQYF.